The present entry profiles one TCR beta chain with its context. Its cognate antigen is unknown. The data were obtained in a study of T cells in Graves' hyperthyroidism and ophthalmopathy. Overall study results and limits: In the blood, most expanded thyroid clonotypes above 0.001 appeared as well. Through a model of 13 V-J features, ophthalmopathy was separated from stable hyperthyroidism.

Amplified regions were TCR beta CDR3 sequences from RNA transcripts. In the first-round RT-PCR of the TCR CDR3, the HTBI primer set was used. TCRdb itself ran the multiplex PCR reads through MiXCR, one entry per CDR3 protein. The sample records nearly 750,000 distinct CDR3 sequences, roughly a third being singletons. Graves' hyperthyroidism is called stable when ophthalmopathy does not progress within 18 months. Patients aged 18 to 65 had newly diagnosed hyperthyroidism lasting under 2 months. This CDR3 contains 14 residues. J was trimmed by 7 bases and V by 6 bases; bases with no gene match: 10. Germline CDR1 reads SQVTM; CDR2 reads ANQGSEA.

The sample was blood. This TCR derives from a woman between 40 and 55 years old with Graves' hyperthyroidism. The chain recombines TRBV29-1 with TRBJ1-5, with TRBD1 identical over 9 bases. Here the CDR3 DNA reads TGCAGCGTAGCTCGGGACAGGGCCCGACAGCCCCAGCATTTT. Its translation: CSVARDRARQPQHF.